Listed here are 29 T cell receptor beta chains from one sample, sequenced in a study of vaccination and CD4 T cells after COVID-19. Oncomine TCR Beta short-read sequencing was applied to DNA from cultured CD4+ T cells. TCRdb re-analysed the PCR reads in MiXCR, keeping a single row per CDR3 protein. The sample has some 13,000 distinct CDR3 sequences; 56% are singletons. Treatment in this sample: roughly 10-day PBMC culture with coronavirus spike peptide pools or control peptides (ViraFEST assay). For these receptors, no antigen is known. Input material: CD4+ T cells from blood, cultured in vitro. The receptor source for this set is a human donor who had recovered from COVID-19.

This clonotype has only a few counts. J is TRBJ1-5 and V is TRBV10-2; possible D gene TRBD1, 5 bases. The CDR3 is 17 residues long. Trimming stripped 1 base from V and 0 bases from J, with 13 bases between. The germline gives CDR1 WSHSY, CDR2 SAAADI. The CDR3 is CASSEFPPGYSNQPQHF. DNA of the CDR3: TGCGCCAGCAGTGAGTTCCCCCCAGGGTATAGCAATCAGCCCCAGCATTTT.

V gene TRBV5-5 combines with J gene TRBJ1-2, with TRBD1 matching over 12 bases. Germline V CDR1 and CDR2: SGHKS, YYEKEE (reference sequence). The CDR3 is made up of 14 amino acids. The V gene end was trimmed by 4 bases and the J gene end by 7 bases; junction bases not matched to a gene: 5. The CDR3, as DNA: TGTGCCAGCAGCACCGGGACAGGGGGCCTTGGCTACACCTTC. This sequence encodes CASSTGTGGLGYTF.

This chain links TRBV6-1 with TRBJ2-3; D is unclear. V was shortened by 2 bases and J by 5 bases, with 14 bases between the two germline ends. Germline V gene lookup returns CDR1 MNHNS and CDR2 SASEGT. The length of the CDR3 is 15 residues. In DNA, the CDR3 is TGTGCCAGCAGTGAACAACCGAGGAAGGAAGATACGCAGTATTTT. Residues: CASSEQPRKEDTQYF.

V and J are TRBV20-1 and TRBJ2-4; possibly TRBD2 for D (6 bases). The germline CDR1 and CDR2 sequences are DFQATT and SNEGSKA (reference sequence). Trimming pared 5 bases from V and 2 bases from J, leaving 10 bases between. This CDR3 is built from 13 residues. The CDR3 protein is CSAGGPPKNIQYF. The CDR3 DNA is TGCAGTGCTGGAGGGCCACCCAAAAACATTCAGTACTTC.

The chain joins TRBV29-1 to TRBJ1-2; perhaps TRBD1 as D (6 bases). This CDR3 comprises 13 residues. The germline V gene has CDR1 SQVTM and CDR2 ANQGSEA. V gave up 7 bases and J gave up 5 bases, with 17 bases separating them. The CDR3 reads CSAAGGLGYGYTF. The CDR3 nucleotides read TGCAGCGCCGCGGGGGGGCTAGGGTATGGCTACACCTTC.

The CDR3 DNA reads as TGCAGTGCTAGAGAACCGCTCCAAGAGACCCAGTACTTC. This sequence encodes CSAREPLQETQYF. The V call is TRBV20-1, the J call TRBJ2-5; no reliable D call. Trimming shortened V by 0 bases and J by 1 base, and 6 bases separated the two germline ends. The CDR3 is 13 amino acids. Germline CDR1 reads DFQATT; CDR2 reads SNEGSKA (reference sequence).

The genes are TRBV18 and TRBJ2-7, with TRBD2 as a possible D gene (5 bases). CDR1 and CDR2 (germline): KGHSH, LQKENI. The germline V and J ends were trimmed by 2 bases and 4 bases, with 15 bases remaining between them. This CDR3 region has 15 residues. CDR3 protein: CASSPNEGEGYEQYF. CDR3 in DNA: TGTGCCAGCTCACCAAACGAGGGTGAGGGTTACGAGCAGTACTTC.

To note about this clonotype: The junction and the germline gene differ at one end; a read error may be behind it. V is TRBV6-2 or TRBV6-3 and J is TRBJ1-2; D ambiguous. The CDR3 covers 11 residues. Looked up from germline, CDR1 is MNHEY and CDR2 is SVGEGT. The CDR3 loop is CASSHQTIDHF. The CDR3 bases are TGTGCCAGCAGTCACCAGACCATCGACCACTTC.

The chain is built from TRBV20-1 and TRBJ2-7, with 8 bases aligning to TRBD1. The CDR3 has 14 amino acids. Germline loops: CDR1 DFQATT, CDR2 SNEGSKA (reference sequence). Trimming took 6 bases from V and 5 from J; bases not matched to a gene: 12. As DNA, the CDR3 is TGCAGTGCCCCCAGGCAGGGGGCCAGGGACGAGCAGTACTTC. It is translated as CSAPRQGARDEQYF.

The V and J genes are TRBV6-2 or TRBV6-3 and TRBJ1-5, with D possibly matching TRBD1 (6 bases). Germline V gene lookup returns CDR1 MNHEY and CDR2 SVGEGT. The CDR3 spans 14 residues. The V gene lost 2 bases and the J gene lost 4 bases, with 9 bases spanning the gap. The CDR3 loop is CASSYGTTNQPQHF. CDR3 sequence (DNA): TGTGCCAGCAGTTACGGGACAACTAATCAGCCCCAGCATTTT.

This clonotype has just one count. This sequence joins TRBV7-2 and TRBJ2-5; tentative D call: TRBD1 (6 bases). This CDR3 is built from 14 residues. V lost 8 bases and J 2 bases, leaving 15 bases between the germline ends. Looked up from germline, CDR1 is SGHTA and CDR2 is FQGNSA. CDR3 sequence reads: CASLQGWSQETQYF. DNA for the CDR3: TGTGCCAGCCTCCAGGGGTGGTCTCAAGAGACCCAGTACTTC.

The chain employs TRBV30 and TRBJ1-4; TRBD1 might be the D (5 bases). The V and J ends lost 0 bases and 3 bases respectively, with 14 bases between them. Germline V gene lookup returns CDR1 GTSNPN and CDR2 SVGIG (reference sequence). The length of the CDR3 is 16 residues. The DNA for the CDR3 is TGTGCCTGGAGTGTGGGCCCGGGGGGGGCTAATGAAAAACTGTTTTTT. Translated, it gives CAWSVGPGGANEKLFF.

CDR3 coding DNA: TGCGCCAGTAATTGGGGGCGTCCTAGCACAGATACGCAGTATTTT. This encodes CASNWGRPSTDTQYF. The chain is built from TRBV5-1 and TRBJ2-3; possibly TRBD1 for D (6 bases). CDR1 and CDR2 (germline): SGHRS, YFSETQ. V lost 8 bases and J lost 0, with 16 bases in between. The CDR3 consists of 15 residues.

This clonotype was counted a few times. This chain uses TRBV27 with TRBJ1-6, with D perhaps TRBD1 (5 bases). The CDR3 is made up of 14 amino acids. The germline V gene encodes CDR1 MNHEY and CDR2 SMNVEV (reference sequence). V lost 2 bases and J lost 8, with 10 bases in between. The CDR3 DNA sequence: TGTGCCAGCAGTTTAGCAAGGGGCGATTCACCCCTCCACTTT. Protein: CASSLARGDSPLHF.

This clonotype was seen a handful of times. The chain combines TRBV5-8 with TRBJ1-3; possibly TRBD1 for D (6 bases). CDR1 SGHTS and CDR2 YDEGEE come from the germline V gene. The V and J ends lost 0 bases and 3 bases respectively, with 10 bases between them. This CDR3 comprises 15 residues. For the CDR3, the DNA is TGTGCCAGCAGCTTGGACAGGGTGATTGGAAACACCATATATTTT. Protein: CASSLDRVIGNTIYF.

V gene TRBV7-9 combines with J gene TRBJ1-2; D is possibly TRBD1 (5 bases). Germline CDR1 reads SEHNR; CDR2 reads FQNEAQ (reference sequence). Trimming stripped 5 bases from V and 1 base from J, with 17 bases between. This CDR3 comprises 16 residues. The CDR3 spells CASSLGHPTLNYGYTF. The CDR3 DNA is TGTGCCAGCAGCCTGGGGCACCCAACCCTTAACTATGGCTACACCTTC.

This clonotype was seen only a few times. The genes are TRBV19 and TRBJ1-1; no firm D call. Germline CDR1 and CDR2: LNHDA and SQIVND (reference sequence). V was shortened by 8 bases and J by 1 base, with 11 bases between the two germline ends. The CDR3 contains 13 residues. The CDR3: CASSSRPNTEAFF. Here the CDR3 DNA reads TGTGCCAGTTCCAGCAGACCGAACACTGAAGCTTTCTTT.

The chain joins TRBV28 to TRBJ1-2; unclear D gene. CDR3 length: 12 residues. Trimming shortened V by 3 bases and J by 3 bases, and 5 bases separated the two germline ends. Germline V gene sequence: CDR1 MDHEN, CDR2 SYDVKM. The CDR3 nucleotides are TGTGCCAGCAGTTTCCAGGACTATGGCTACACCTTC. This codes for CASSFQDYGYTF.

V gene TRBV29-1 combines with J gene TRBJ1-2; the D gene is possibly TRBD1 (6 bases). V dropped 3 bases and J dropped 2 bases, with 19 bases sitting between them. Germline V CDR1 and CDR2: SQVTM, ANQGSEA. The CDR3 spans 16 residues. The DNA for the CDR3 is TGCAGCGTTGACCTCCTATCAGGGGAGCGCAACTATGGCTACACCTTC. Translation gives CSVDLLSGERNYGYTF.

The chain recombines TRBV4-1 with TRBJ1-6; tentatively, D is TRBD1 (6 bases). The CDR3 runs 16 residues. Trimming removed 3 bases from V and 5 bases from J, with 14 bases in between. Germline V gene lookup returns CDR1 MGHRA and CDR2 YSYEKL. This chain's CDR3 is CASSQLQGGDNSPLHF. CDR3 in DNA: TGCGCCAGCAGCCAGCTACAGGGAGGAGATAATTCACCCCTCCACTTT.

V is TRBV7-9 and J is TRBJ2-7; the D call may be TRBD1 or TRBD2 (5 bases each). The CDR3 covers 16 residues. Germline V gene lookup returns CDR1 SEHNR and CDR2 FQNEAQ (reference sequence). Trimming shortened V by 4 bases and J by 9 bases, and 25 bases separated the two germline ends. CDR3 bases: TGTGCCAGCAGCTCGCCTTCCGGGACCGCTAGAGTACGGCAGTACTTC. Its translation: CASSSPSGTARVRQYF. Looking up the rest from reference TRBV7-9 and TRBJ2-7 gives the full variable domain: DTGVSQNPRHKITKRGQNVTFRCDPISEHNRLYWYRQTLGQGPEFLTYFQNEAQLEKSRLLSDRFSAERPKGSFSTLEIQRTEQGDSAMYLCASSSPSGTARVRQYFGPGTRLTVT.

CDR3 coding DNA: TGTGCCAGCAGCCAAGAAAAGGGGGGACCGAATCAGCCCCAGCATTTT. Translation gives CASSQEKGGPNQPQHF. The chain uses TRBV7-9 and TRBJ1-5; weak D call: TRBD1 (6 bases). CDR3 length: 16 residues. The germline V gene encodes CDR1 SEHNR and CDR2 FQNEAQ (reference sequence). V lost 5 bases and J 4 bases, leaving 18 bases between the germline ends.

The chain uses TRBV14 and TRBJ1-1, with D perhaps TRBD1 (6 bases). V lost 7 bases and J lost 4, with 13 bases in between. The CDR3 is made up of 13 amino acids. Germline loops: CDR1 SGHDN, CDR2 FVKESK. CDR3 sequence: CASTLGAGTEAFF. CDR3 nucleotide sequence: TGTGCCAGCACTCTGGGGGCTGGCACTGAAGCTTTCTTT. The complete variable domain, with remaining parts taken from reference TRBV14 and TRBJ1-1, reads EAGVTQFPSHSVIEKGQTVTLRCDPISGHDNLYWYRRVMGKEIKFLLHFVKESKQDESGMPNNRFLAERTGGTYSTLKVQPAELEDSGVYFCASTLGAGTEAFFGQGTRLTVV.

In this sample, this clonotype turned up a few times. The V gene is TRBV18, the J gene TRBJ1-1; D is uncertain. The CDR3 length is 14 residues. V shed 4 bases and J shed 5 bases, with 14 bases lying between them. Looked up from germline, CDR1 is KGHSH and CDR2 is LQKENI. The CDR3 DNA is TGTGCCAGCTCACGCGGACTGGGGTTGACTGAAGCTTTCTTT. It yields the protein CASSRGLGLTEAFF.

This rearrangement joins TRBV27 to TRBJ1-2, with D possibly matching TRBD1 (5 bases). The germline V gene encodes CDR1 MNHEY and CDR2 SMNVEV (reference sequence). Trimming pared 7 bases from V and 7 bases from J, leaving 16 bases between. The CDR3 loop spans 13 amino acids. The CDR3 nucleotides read TGTGCCAGCAAACCTAGGGGTTCCCTTGGCTACACCTTC. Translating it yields CASKPRGSLGYTF.

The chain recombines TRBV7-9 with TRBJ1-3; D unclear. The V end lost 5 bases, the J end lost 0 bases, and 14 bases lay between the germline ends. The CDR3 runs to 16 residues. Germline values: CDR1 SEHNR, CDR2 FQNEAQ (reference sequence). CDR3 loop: CASSPNSRFSGNTIYF. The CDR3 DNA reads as TGTGCCAGCAGCCCCAACAGCAGGTTCTCTGGAAACACCATATATTTT.

The CDR3 DNA is TGTGCCACCGGGGGGGGCACGGGCGAGCAGTACTTC. It codes for CATGGGTGEQYF. The rearrangement links TRBV24-1 to TRBJ2-7, with TRBD2 as a possible D gene (7 bases). The CDR3 sequence is 12 residues long. V was clipped by 9 bases and J by 6 bases, with 14 bases between them. Looked up from germline, CDR1 is KGHDR and CDR2 is SFDVKD.

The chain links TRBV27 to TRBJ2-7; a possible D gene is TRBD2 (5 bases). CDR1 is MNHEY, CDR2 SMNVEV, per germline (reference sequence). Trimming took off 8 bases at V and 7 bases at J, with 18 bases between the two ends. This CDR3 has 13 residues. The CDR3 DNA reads TGTGCCAGCTCCTTTGCGGGTCTTCGAGAGCAGTACTTC. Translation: CASSFAGLREQYF.

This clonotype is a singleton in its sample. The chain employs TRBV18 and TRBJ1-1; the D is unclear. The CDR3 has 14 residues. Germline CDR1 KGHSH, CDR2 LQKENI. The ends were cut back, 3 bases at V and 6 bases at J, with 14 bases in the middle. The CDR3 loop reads CASSPPQAPPEAFF. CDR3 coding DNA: TGTGCCAGCTCACCGCCTCAGGCCCCACCTGAAGCTTTCTTT.